This T cell receptor (beta chain) is from a study of response to subunit inactivated influenza vaccine. This clonotype has just a few counts. The CDR3 runs 18 residues. Trimming took 4 bases from V and 3 from J; bases not matched to a gene: 14. Germline CDR1 and CDR2: SGHRS and YFSETQ. TCRdb re-analysed the RT-PCR reads in MiXCR, keeping a single row per CDR3 protein. The sample records about 620,000 distinct CDR3 sequences, 12% being singletons. This clonotype originated in a man in his forties or fifties who received an inactivated influenza vaccine. Sequenced here: PBMCs from blood, sampled on the day of vaccination. The chain links TRBV5-1 to TRBJ2-3; TRBD2 matches 10 bases. The CDR3: CASSPRPLLAGRTDTQYF. CDR3 in DNA: TGCGCCAGCAGCCCCCGCCCTTTACTAGCGGGGAGGACAGATACGCAGTATTTT.